These 31 T cell receptor beta chains originate from one sample sequenced in a study of blood T cell repertoires in COVID-19. Assay: immunoSEQ multiplex PCR; the TCRdb copy retains only in-frame clones and omits some. This sample carries 60,000 to 65,000 clones, around 85% of them seen once, and the ten largest clones take 15% to 20%. What was sequenced was peripheral blood. The receptors were gathered from a man in his fifties or sixties with acute or convalescent COVID-19.

V is TRBV9 and J is TRBJ1-4; TRBD1 matches at 7 bases. Germline assignment: CDR1 SGDLS and CDR2 YYNGEE. V lost 0 bases and J lost 12; bases outside the gene matches: 11. This CDR3 spans 15 amino acids. The CDR3 reads CASSVVPNGQGELFF. The CDR3 DNA sequence: TGTGCCAGCAGCGTAGTTCCAAATGGGCAGGGGGAACTGTTTTTT. The variable domain in full, with the rest retrieved from reference TRBV9 and TRBJ1-4, is DSGVTQTPKHLITATGQRVTLRCSPRSGDLSVYWYQQSLDQGLQFLIQYYNGEERAKGNILERFSAQQFPDLHSELNLSSLELGDSALYFCASSVVPNGQGELFFGSGTQLSVL.

This clone was seen a few times. The chain combines TRBV10-3 with TRBJ2-7, with 8 bases that match TRBD1. Germline trimming cut 6 bases from V and 5 bases from J; bases unmatched to any gene: 6. Germline CDR1 and CDR2: ENHRY and SYGVKD. The CDR3 loop spans 13 amino acids. The chain's CDR3 is CAIRPLDRDEQYF. The CDR3 nucleotides read TGTGCCATCAGACCCTTGGACAGGGACGAGCAGTACTTC.

The CDR3 bases are TGTGCCACCAGCAGAGTCCGGGGGGGCGGTGAGCAGTTCTTC. It is translated as CATSRVRGGGEQFF. This chain links TRBV15 with TRBJ2-1; 8 nucleotides align to TRBD2. V lost 1 base to trimming and J lost 9 bases; unmatched junction nucleotides: 5. Germline V gene sequence: CDR1 LNHNV, CDR2 YYDKDF (reference sequence). This CDR3 is 14 amino acids long. The whole variable domain, filled in from reference TRBV15 and TRBJ2-1, reads DAMVIQNPRYQVTQFGKPVTLSCSQTLNHNVMYWYQQKSSQAPKLLFHYYDKDFNNEADTPDNFQSRRPNTSFCFLDIRSPGLGDTAMYLCATSRVRGGGEQFFGPGTRLTVL.

The chain uses TRBV5-4 and TRBJ2-1; 14 positions match TRBD2. J was trimmed by 9 bases and V by 4 bases; bases with no gene match: 6. This CDR3 contains 15 residues. Germline V gives CDR1 SGHNT, CDR2 YYREEE (reference sequence). CDR3: CASSESGLAGVEQFF. The CDR3 nucleotides are TGTGCCAGCAGCGAATCGGGACTAGCGGGAGTTGAGCAGTTCTTC.

Written as DNA, the CDR3 is TGTGCCAGCAGACGACTAGCGTCTACCTACGAGCAGTACTTC. Translating it yields CASRRLASTYEQYF. The chain employs TRBV2 and TRBJ2-7; the match to TRBD2 covers 8 bases. After removal of 6 bases from V and 2 bases from J, the junction contained 6 bases not matched to a gene. Germline assignment: CDR1 SNHLY and CDR2 FYNNEI. The CDR3 is made up of 14 amino acids.

This clone appeared a few times. The chain uses TRBV6-5 and TRBJ2-1; 12 bases agree with TRBD2. Germline assignment: CDR1 MNHEY and CDR2 SVGAGI. Losses at the gene ends were 4 bases for V and 6 bases for J; bases not matched to a gene: 7. The CDR3 is made up of 16 amino acids. The CDR3 loop is CASSSYETSGSNEQFF. DNA of the CDR3: TGTGCCAGCAGTTCCTACGAGACTAGCGGGAGCAATGAGCAGTTCTTC.

This rearrangement joins TRBV10-3 to TRBJ1-5; D unresolved. This CDR3 region has 13 residues. Germline V CDR1 and CDR2: ENHRY, SYGVKD. Trimming left V 0 bases short and J 6 bases short, with 6 bases between. In DNA form, the CDR3 reads TGTGCCATCAGTGAGTCGTTTCGTCAGCCCCAGCATTTT. Translation: CAISESFRQPQHF.

The chain has TRBV6-5 and TRBJ1-2; D is uncertain. This CDR3 is 14 amino acids long. V lost 2 bases and J 2 bases, leaving 9 bases between the germline ends. The germline gives CDR1 MNHEY, CDR2 SVGAGI. The CDR3 is CASSYRGENYGYTF. In nucleotides, the CDR3 is TGTGCCAGCAGTTACCGCGGCGAAAACTATGGCTACACCTTC.

This rearrangement joins TRBV27 to TRBJ2-7; weak D call: TRBD2 (5 bases). Germline values: CDR1 MNHEY, CDR2 SMNVEV (reference sequence). V gave up 8 bases and J gave up 3 bases, with 11 bases separating them. The CDR3 length is 12 residues. CDR3 residues: CASAGVGYEQYF. The CDR3 DNA sequence: TGTGCCAGCGCCGGGGTAGGCTACGAGCAGTACTTC.

J is TRBJ2-7 and V is TRBV4-3; TRBD2 matches 9 bases. The junction had 10 bases not matched to a gene; V was cut back by 1 base and J by 0 bases. Germline V gene data show CDR1 as LGHNA and CDR2 as YSLEER. The CDR3 is 18 residues long. The CDR3 is CASSQGVGSGSHSYEQYF. The CDR3 DNA reads TGCGCCAGCAGCCAAGGAGTGGGTAGCGGGAGCCACTCCTACGAGCAGTACTTC.

The V and J genes are TRBV6-5 and TRBJ1-1; D call uncertain. This CDR3 has 12 residues. Trimming pared 7 bases from V and 0 bases from J, leaving 6 bases between. Germline-derived CDR1 and CDR2 are MNHEY and SVGAGI. The CDR3 nucleotides are TGTGCCAGCATCTACTTGAACACTGAAGCTTTCTTT. Translating it yields CASIYLNTEAFF.

This rearrangement joins TRBV19 to TRBJ2-1; D gene ambiguous. V lost 7 bases to trimming and J lost 7 bases, with 14 bases between them. The CDR3 totals 13 residues. Per the germline V gene, CDR1 is LNHDA and CDR2 is SQIVND (reference sequence). CDR3 in DNA: TGTGCCAGTAAGGCTGTCATGCGGAATGAGCAGTTCTTC. Amino acid sequence: CASKAVMRNEQFF.

The chain carries TRBV6-5 and TRBJ2-4; 9 positions agree with TRBD1. Trimming removed 6 bases from V and 1 base from J; junction bases left unmatched: 4. Germline V gene lookup returns CDR1 MNHEY and CDR2 SVGAGI. The CDR3 contains 15 residues. This CDR3 reads CASRRQGGAKNIQYF. CDR3 nucleotides: TGTGCCAGCAGGAGACAGGGGGGGGCCAAAAACATTCAGTACTTC.

The chain uses TRBV6-5 and TRBJ2-3; a weak D match, TRBD1 (6 bases). This CDR3 comprises 14 residues. Germline V CDR1 and CDR2: MNHEY, SVGAGI. Deletions cut 4 bases from V and 2 bases from J, with 10 bases between. The CDR3 DNA is TGTGCCAGCAGTTTAAACAGGGCCACAGATACGCAGTATTTT. Protein: CASSLNRATDTQYF.

The chain links TRBV3-1 (or the pseudogene TRBV3-2) to TRBJ1-1; D might be TRBD1 (6 bases). The germline gives CDR1 LGHDT, CDR2 YNNKEL (reference sequence). The CDR3 extends over 14 amino acids. V dropped 2 bases and J dropped 4 bases, with 11 bases sitting between them. As DNA, the CDR3 is TGTGCCAGCAGCCAACTACAGGGTGGCACTGAAGCTTTCTTT. Protein: CASSQLQGGTEAFF.

This clone appeared a few times. The rearrangement uses TRBV20-1 and TRBJ2-7; D call uncertain. Per the germline V gene, CDR1 is DFQATT and CDR2 is SNEGSKA (reference sequence). The CDR3 extends over 11 amino acids. The ends were cut back, 3 bases at V and 7 bases at J, with 10 bases in the middle. Here the CDR3 DNA reads TGCAGTGCTAGGGAAACGCGGGAGCAGTACTTC. Translated: CSARETREQYF.

The chain is built from TRBV19 and TRBJ1-2, with D perhaps matching TRBD1 (5 bases). Germline V gene sequence: CDR1 LNHDA, CDR2 SQIVND (reference sequence). The CDR3 contains 12 residues. Trimming removed 5 bases at V and 8 bases at J, with 12 bases between. CDR3 residues: CASSLHRTGYTF. The DNA of the CDR3 is TGTGCCAGTAGTCTACACAGGACAGGCTACACCTTC.

The rearrangement uses TRBV28 and TRBJ1-4, with D unresolved. From germline, CDR1 is MDHEN and CDR2 SYDVKM. The V end lost 7 bases, the J end lost 4 bases, and 13 bases lay between the germline ends. The CDR3 length is 14 residues. The CDR3 DNA reads TGTGCCAGCAATAGAGTCAGCGATAATGAAAAACTGTTTTTT. The encoded protein is CASNRVSDNEKLFF.

The chain uses TRBV30 and TRBJ2-5; D gene unclear. CDR1 GTSNPN and CDR2 SVGIG come from the germline V gene (reference sequence). The CDR3 extends over 11 amino acids. Trimming removed 1 base at V and 4 bases at J, with 4 bases between. The CDR3, as DNA: TGTGCCTGGAGTGCAGGAGAGACCCAGTACTTC. This gives the protein CAWSAGETQYF.

The V call is TRBV27, the J call TRBJ1-1; possibly TRBD1 for D (5 bases). Germline CDR1 reads MNHEY; CDR2 reads SMNVEV (reference sequence). The V end was cut by 2 bases, the J end by 5 bases, with 24 bases between. This CDR3 has 18 residues. CDR3 residues: CASSLIPKNLRGVTEAFF. For the CDR3, the DNA is TGTGCCAGCAGTTTAATACCCAAGAACCTTCGGGGGGTAACTGAAGCTTTCTTT.

This rearrangement joins TRBV2 to TRBJ2-1, with D possibly matching TRBD1 (6 bases). The CDR3 loop spans 13 amino acids. In germline, CDR1 is SNHLY, CDR2 FYNNEI. V was cut by 7 bases and J by 7 bases, with 14 bases left in between. Written as DNA, the CDR3 is TGTGCCAGCAAGAAGAATCAGGGGAATGAGCAGTTCTTC. This sequence encodes CASKKNQGNEQFF.

The chain carries TRBV24-1 and TRBJ2-7, with 8 nucleotides matching TRBD1. The CDR3 totals 13 residues. Losses at the gene ends were 2 bases for V and 9 bases for J; bases not matched to a gene: 5. Per the germline V gene, CDR1 is KGHDR and CDR2 is SFDVKD. CDR3 in DNA: TGTGCCACCAGTGATTGGGGGACAGGCCCGCAGTACTTC. Its protein is CATSDWGTGPQYF.

This chain connects TRBV6-4 to TRBJ1-5, with 7 bases matching TRBD1. Looked up from germline, CDR1 is MRHNA and CDR2 is SNTAGT. The CDR3 has 14 amino acids. The V gene end was trimmed by 8 bases and the J gene end by 4 bases; junction bases not matched to a gene: 8. CDR3 protein: CASLGQTVNQPQHF. In nucleotides, the CDR3 is TGTGCCAGCTTGGGACAGACAGTAAATCAGCCCCAGCATTTT.

The chain joins TRBV6-6 to TRBJ1-4, with no clear D. This CDR3 contains 15 residues. Trimming shortened V by 0 bases and J by 8 bases, and 13 bases separated the two germline ends. Germline V gene lookup returns CDR1 MNHNY and CDR2 SVGAGI (reference sequence). CDR3 in DNA: TGTGCCAGCAGTTACTCGCCCGGAAACGGGGAAAAACTGTTTTTT. Residues: CASSYSPGNGEKLFF.

This clone showed up just once. CDR3 residues: CASSSYRGQPYNEQFF. The DNA for the CDR3 is TGTGCCAGCAGCAGCTACAGGGGGCAGCCCTACAATGAGCAGTTCTTC. This chain connects TRBV5-8 to TRBJ2-1, with TRBD1 matching 9 bases. V was clipped by 4 bases and J by 2 bases; unmatched bases: 7. Germline CDR1 reads SGHTS; CDR2 reads YDEGEE. This CDR3 spans 16 amino acids.

The rearrangement links TRBV5-1 to TRBJ2-7, with 9 bases identical to TRBD1. Germline-derived CDR1 and CDR2 are SGHRS and YFSETQ. This CDR3 has 16 amino acids. J was trimmed by 2 bases and V by 4 bases; bases with no gene match: 10. CDR3 nucleotides: TGCGCCAGCAGCCTCCATCGGACAGGGGCGGCCTACGAGCAGTACTTC. It codes for CASSLHRTGAAYEQYF.

The chain has TRBV7-9 and TRBJ2-2, with D maybe TRBD2 (6 bases). This CDR3 contains 14 residues. CDR1 is SEHNR, CDR2 FQNEAQ, per germline (reference sequence). V shed 3 bases and J shed 6 bases, with 11 bases lying between them. The CDR3 nucleotides read TGTGCCAGCAGCTTCTCAGCGGGTCCCGGGGAGCTGTTTTTT. It is translated as CASSFSAGPGELFF.

The chain has TRBV10-1 and TRBJ2-7, with D possibly being TRBD2 (6 bases). Germline V gene data show CDR1 as WNHNN and CDR2 as SYGVQD (reference sequence). Deletions cut 7 bases from V and 0 bases from J, with 16 bases between. This CDR3 has 15 amino acids. The CDR3 reads CASKGGAGSSYEQYF. The DNA of the CDR3 is TGCGCCAGCAAGGGCGGGGCAGGGAGCTCCTACGAGCAGTACTTC.

This clone came up a few times. The rearrangement links TRBV3-1 (or the pseudogene TRBV3-2) to TRBJ1-1, with TRBD1 matching over 7 bases. The junction had 6 bases not matched to a gene; V was cut back by 5 bases and J by 3 bases. The CDR3 runs 14 residues. The germline gives CDR1 LGHDT, CDR2 YNNKEL (reference sequence). The CDR3 reads CASSDLRGHTEAFF. CDR3 nucleotides: TGTGCCAGCAGCGACCTGAGGGGGCACACTGAAGCTTTCTTT.

This clone was detected a few times. V usage is TRBV2 and J usage is TRBJ1-5; 8 bases map to TRBD1. This CDR3 has 15 residues. Germline trimming cut 8 bases from V and 0 bases from J; bases unmatched to any gene: 6. Germline V CDR1 and CDR2: SNHLY, FYNNEI. CDR3 nucleotides: TGTGCCAGCGGGCGGACAGGGAATAGCAATCAGCCCCAGCATTTT. Translating gives CASGRTGNSNQPQHF.

This clone was detected only a few times. The CDR3 nucleotides are TGTGCCAGCAGTGTTGTGGGGCGTCTCGAGCAGTACTTC. Protein: CASSVVGRLEQYF. The rearrangement links TRBV6-2 or TRBV6-3 to TRBJ2-7; D possibly corresponds to TRBD1 (5 bases). The CDR3 totals 13 residues. CDR1 and CDR2 (germline): MNHEY, SVGEGT. V shed 5 bases and J shed 6 bases, with 14 bases lying between them.